The clone carrying this TCR beta chain was seen only once. The entry originates in a study of blood T cell repertoires in COVID-19. Study background: Samples taken during acute and convalescent COVID-19 were collected in the United States, Italy and Spain.

J lost 8 bases, V lost 5 bases, and 8 bases had no gene match. CDR3 length: 16 amino acids. Per the germline V gene, CDR1 is SGHTA and CDR2 is FQGTGA. Measured with immunoSEQ multiplex PCR; TCRdb has only the in-frame clones, and not every one. The table includes 110,000 or so clones, more than 80% detected once. The sequenced sample consisted of peripheral blood. The sequence came from a human donor in a cohort sampled during active COVID-19. This sequence joins TRBV7-3 and TRBJ2-1; 14 nucleotides align to TRBD2. The CDR3 bases are TGTGCCAGCAGCCCTGGGACTAGCGGGGGAATCGATGAGCAGTTCTTC. Encoded protein: CASSPGTSGGIDEQFF.